The source of this TCR beta chain is a study of cytomegalovirus exposure and HLA in healthy donors. The CDR3 sequence is 14 residues long. V lost 5 bases, J lost 1 base, and 11 bases lay in between. CDR1 is MDHEN and CDR2 is SYDVKM in the germline V gene. Primers for the PCR totalled 60 Vbeta and 13 Jbeta. The table came from immunoSEQ multiplex PCR; TCRdb's copy has only in-frame clones and leaves some out. This sample has tens of thousands of clones; around 79% occur once, and the top ten carry approximately 14%. The sample was PBMCs. The genes are TRBV28 and TRBJ1-1; D possibly corresponds to TRBD1 (5 bases). The sequence came from a woman in her 40s in good health and CMV-seropositive. The CDR3 DNA is TGTGCCAGCAGTCCCCTAACAGGGAACACTGAAGCTTTCTTT. As protein: CASSPLTGNTEAFF.